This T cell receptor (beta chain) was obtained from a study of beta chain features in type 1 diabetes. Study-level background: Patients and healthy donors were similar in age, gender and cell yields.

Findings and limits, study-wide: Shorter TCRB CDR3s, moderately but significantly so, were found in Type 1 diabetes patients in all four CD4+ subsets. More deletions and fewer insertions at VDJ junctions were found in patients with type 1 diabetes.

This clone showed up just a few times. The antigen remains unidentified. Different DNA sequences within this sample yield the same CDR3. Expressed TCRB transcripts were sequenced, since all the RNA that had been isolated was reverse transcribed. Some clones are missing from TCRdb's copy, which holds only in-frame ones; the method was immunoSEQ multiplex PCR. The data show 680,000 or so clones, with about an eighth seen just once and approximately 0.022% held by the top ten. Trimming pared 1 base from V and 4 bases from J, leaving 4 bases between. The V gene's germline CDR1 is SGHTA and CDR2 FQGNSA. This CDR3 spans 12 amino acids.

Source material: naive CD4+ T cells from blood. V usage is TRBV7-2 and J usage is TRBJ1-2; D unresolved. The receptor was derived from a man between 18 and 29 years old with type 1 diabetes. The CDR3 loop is CASSLDRYGYTF. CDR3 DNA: TGTGCCAGCAGCTTAGATCGCTATGGCTACACCTTC.